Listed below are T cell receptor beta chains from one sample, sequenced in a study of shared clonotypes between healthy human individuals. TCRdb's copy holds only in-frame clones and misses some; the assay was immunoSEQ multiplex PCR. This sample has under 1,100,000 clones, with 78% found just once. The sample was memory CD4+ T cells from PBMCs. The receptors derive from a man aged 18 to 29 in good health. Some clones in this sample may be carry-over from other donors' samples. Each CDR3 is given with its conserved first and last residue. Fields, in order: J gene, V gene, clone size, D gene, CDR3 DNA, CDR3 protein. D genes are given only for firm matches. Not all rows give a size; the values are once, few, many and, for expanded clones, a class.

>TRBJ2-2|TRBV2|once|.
TGTGCCAGCAGTGATTTCGGGACCACCGGGGAGCTGTTTTTT
CASSDFGTTGELFF
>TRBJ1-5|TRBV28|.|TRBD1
TGTGCCAGCAGTCCTTTACAGGGGAGGGATCAGCCCCAGCATTTT
CASSPLQGRDQPQHF
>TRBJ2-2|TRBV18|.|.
TGTGCCAGCTCACCTCCCGGTTTTTTGAACACCGGGGAGCTGTTTTTT
CASSPPGFLNTGELFF
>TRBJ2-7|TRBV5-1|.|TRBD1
TGCGCCAGCAGCTTGGGTTTCGACAGGGTTTCCGAGCAGTACTTC
CASSLGFDRVSEQYF
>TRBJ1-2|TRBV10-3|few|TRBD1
TGTGCCATCAGTGATAGGGACAGGGGTAGATATGGCTACACCTTC
CAISDRDRGRYGYTF
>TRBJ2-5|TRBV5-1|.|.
TGCGCCAGCAGCCAAACCCTAGAGACCCAGTACTTC
CASSQTLETQYF
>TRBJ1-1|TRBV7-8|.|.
TGTGCCAGCAGCACTAGGACATACATGAACACTGAAGCTTTCTTT
CASSTRTYMNTEAFF
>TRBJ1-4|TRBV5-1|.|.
TGCGCCAGCAACCCCGGGTTGATGGGGCTTAATGAAAAACTGTTTTTT
CASNPGLMGLNEKLFF
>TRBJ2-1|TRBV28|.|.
TGTGCCAGCAGTTACGGGACTGATACCTACAATGAGCAGTTCTTC
CASSYGTDTYNEQFF
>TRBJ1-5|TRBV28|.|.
TGTGCCAGCAGTTCCTTCTATAGCAATCAGCCCCAGCATTTT
CASSSFYSNQPQHF
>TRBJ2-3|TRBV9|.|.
TGTGCCAGCAGCACTACGACGGGCACAGATACGCAGTATTTT
CASSTTTGTDTQYF
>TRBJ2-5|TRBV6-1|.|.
TGTGCCAGCAGTGAACAGCTTAGGGGGCAAGAGACCCAGTACTTC
CASSEQLRGQETQYF
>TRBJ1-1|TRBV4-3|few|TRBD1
TGCGCCAGCAGCCAAGGGTACAGGGGATACACTGAAGCTTTCTTT
CASSQGYRGYTEAFF
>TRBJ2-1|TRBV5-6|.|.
TGTGCCAGCAGCTCAGCTCACCAACGATCCTACAATGAGCAGTTCTTC
CASSSAHQRSYNEQFF
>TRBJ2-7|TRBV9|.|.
TGTGCCAGCAGCGTAGGTTCCGCCTACCCCTCCCCCGAGCAGTACTTC
CASSVGSAYPSPEQYF
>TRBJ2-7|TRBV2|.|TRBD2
TGTGCCAGCATACAGGGAGCGGGAGCCGCCTACGAGCAGTACTTC
CASIQGAGAAYEQYF
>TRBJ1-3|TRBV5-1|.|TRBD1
TGCGCCAGCAGCTACGGGACAGAAGGAAACACCATATATTTT
CASSYGTEGNTIYF
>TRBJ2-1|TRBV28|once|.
TGTGCCAGCAGTCCTATCCCCAGGGCGGGTGAGCAGTTCTTC
CASSPIPRAGEQFF
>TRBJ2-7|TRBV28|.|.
TGTGCCAGCTTCCCCGGCCGCTCCTACGAGCAGTACTTC
CASFPGRSYEQYF
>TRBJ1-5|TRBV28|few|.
TGTGCCAGCAGGACGTATAGCAATCAGCCCCAGCATTTT
CASRTYSNQPQHF
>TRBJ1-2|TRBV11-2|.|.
TGTGCCAGCAGCCGAGCCCCCAAGGGCCTTCCGCCTGACTATGGCTACACCTTC
CASSRAPKGLPPDYGYTF
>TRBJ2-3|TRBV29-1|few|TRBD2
TGCAGCGCCGAGGGACTAGCGACAGATACGCAGTATTTT
CSAEGLATDTQYF
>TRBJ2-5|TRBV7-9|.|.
TGTGCCAGCAGCTTTCAGTCAGAGGGGAAAGAGACCCAGTACTTC
CASSFQSEGKETQYF
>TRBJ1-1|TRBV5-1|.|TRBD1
TGCGCCAGCAGCACGCTGTATCGGGACAGTTTGAACACTGAAGCTTTCTTT
CASSTLYRDSLNTEAFF
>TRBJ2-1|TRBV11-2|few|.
TGTGCCAGCAGTCCGATTCGACAGGGAGGTCACAATGAGCAGTTCTTC
CASSPIRQGGHNEQFF
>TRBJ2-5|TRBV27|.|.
TGTGCCAGCACCAGAGGGGGGGAAGAGACCCAGTACTTC
CASTRGGEETQYF
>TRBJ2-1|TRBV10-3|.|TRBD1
TGTGCCACCCAGGATGGGACAGCTTACAATGAGCAGTTCTTC
CATQDGTAYNEQFF
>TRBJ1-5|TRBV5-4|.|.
TGTGCCAGCAGCTCGGGGCGGCCTAATCAGCCCCAGCATTTT
CASSSGRPNQPQHF
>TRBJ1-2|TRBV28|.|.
TGTGCCAGCAGTGCCCCCGGGACCAGCTATGGCTACACCTTC
CASSAPGTSYGYTF
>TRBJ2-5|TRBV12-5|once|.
TGTGCTAGTGGCCTGGGGTCGGGGACCCAGTACTTC
CASGLGSGTQYF
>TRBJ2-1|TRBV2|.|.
TGTGCCAGCAGAGGTATTAGCGGCCCCTACAATGAGCAGTTCTTC
CASRGISGPYNEQFF
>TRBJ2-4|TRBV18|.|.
TGTGCCAGCTCACCCCTGGAGGGCCAGACCATTCAGTACTTC
CASSPLEGQTIQYF
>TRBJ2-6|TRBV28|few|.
TGTGCCAGCAGTTCCACAGTGCCCTCGTCTGGGGCCAACGTCCTGACTTTC
CASSSTVPSSGANVLTF
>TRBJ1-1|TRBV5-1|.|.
TGCGCCAGCAGCTTGGCTGACGCGCCGGACACTGAAGCTTTCTTT
CASSLADAPDTEAFF
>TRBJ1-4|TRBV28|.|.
TGTGCCAGCAGTTTCCCCGGAACTAATGAAAAACTGTTTTTT
CASSFPGTNEKLFF
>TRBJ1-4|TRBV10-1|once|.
TGCGCCAGCAGTGAGTTTGCCCACACTAATGAAAAACTGTTTTTT
CASSEFAHTNEKLFF
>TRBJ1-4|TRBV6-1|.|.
TGTGCCAGCAGTGACCGCCCAGGGACCAATGAAAAACTGTTTTTT
CASSDRPGTNEKLFF
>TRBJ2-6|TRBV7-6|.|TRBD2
TGTGCCAGCAGCTCCGGACTAGGGGTCCTTTTTGGGGCCAACGTCCTGACTTTC
CASSSGLGVLFGANVLTF
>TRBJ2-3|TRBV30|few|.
TGTGCCTGGAATGAACCCGGGACTTCATCAGATACGCAGTATTTT
CAWNEPGTSSDTQYF
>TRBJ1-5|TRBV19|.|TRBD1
TGTGCCAGTAGTAATACAGGGGGCAATCAGCCCCAGCATTTT
CASSNTGGNQPQHF
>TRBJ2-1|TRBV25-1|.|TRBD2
TGTGCCAGCAGTATAGCGGGAAGCTCCTACAATGAGCAGTTCTTC
CASSIAGSSYNEQFF
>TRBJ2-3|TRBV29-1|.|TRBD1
TGCAGCACCGCAGGGGGCCCTAGCACAGATACGCAGTATTTT
CSTAGGPSTDTQYF
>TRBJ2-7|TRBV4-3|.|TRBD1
TGCGCCAGCAGCCAGTGGTTGACAGGGGGCTCCTACGAGCAGTACTTC
CASSQWLTGGSYEQYF
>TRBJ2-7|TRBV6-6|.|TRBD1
TGTGCCAGCAGTCAAGACAGGGTGGGCGAGCAGTACTTC
CASSQDRVGEQYF
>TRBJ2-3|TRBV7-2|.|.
TGTGCCAGCAGCTTAAATCCCTCTTCGGCAGATACGCAGTATTTT
CASSLNPSSADTQYF
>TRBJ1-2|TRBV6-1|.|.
TGTGCCAGCAGTGAAGTGGATCAGGGACATGGCTACACCTTC
CASSEVDQGHGYTF
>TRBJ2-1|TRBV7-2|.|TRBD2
TGTGCCAGCAGCTTAAGACTAGCGGGAGGTATTGAGCAGTTCTTC
CASSLRLAGGIEQFF
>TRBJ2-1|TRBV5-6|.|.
TGTGCCAGCAGCTTGGGCCCAGGGAAGTTCTTC
CASSLGPGKFF
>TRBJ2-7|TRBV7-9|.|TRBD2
TGTGCCAGCAGCCCTATTGTGGGACTAGTTTACGAGCAGTACTTC
CASSPIVGLVYEQYF
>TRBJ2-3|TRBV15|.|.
TGTGCCACCAGCCCAGGGAGAGATACGCAGTATTTT
CATSPGRDTQYF
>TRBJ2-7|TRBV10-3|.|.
TGTGCCATCCCCGGGGACTACGAGCAGTACTTC
CAIPGDYEQYF
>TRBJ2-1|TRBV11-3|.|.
TGTGCCAGCAGCTTAGAGGGGACCCTGTACAATGAGCAGTTCTTC
CASSLEGTLYNEQFF
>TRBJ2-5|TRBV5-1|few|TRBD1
TGCGCCAGCAGGTACTACACAGGGGCTATCCAAGAGACCCAGTACTTC
CASRYYTGAIQETQYF
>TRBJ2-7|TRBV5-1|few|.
TGCGCCAACAGCTTGGGGTCCTTCCAGGGGGAGCAGTACTTC
CANSLGSFQGEQYF
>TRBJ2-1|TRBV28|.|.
TGTGCCAGCAGCCTAAGCGGCGGGGTCAATGAGCAGTTCTTC
CASSLSGGVNEQFF
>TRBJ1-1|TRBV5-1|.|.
TGCGCCAGCTTTGGGAGGAACACTGAAGCTTTCTTT
CASFGRNTEAFF
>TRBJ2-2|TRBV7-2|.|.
TGTGCCACCGGTGGGGGGGCGAGAACCGGGGAGCTGTTTTTT
CATGGGARTGELFF
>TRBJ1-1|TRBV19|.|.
TGTGCCAGTAGTATAGTTGACCGACCGGAAGCTTTCTTT
CASSIVDRPEAFF
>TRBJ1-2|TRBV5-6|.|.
TGTGCCAGCAGCTTGACCGGTAGTGCTGGGAGTGGTCATGGCTACACCTTC
CASSLTGSAGSGHGYTF
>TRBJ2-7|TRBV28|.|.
TGTGCCAGCTGTACGCCGGGGCCTACCTACGAGCAGTACTTC
CASCTPGPTYEQYF